This TCR beta chain was captured by sequencing in a study of blood T cell repertoires in COVID-19. Study overall: Collection of acute and convalescent COVID-19 samples took place in the United States, Italy and Spain. The analysed material was cDNA or gDNA that came from T cells, B-cell-depleted T cells, or PBMCs.

This clone was seen a single time. Original data processing: Estimates of nucleated cell counts were drawn from the amplification of reference gene primers. Assay used: immunoSEQ multiplex PCR; TCRdb lists only in-frame clones, some missing. D and trimming were read from the DNA, whereas the V and J calls and clone size are those reported in that table. Of about 81,000 clones listed, roughly four fifths are singletons. The CDR3 sequence is 15 residues long. The V gene's germline CDR1 is SGHKS and CDR2 YYEKEE (reference sequence). V dropped 2 bases and J dropped 2; count of bases not matched to a gene: 7.

The receptor's source is a man in his sixties with acute or convalescent COVID-19. Sequenced: peripheral blood. The rearrangement links TRBV5-5 to TRBJ2-7, with TRBD1 matching 7 bases. CDR3 DNA: TGTGCCAGCAGCTTCCGGGACAGCTTGACCTACGAGCAGTACTTC. Protein: CASSFRDSLTYEQYF.